This TCR beta chain was sequenced in a study of beta chain features in type 1 diabetes. Study-wide points: Within each of all four CD4+ subsets, Type 1 diabetes patients had TCRB CDR3s that were moderately but significantly shorter. Patients with type 1 diabetes carried fewer insertions and had more deletions at their VDJ junctions. Compared to healthy donors, patients appeared to have naive, central memory and Treg TCRB repertoires that were more alike.

As to this clone: Its antigen is currently unknown.

Expressed TCRB transcripts were sequenced because the entire RNA isolate underwent reverse transcription. Using immunoSEQ multiplex PCR, the repertoire was profiled, and TCRdb retains in-frame clones only, with some absent. The repertoire holds under 400,000 clones, roughly 15% seen once, with over 5% in the top ten. The sequenced sample was central memory CD4+ T cells from blood. The sequence was obtained from a man in his thirties or forties in good health.

CDR3 sequence: CASSDPGNLNTEAFF. CDR3 nucleotides: TGCGCCAGCAGCGACCCAGGGAATTTGAACACTGAAGCTTTCTTT. V is TRBV5-1 and J is TRBJ1-1; D perhaps matches TRBD1 (5 bases). Trimming stripped 4 bases from V and 0 bases from J, with 13 bases between. The V gene's germline CDR1 is SGHRS and CDR2 YFSETQ. The CDR3 is made up of 15 amino acids.